Detailed here is one T cell receptor (beta chain). RNA amounts of 0.5 to 1 ug underwent reverse transcription with random hexamers. TCRdb re-called the immunoSEQ multiplex PCR reads with MiXCR, one entry per CDR3 protein. The sample has around 190,000 distinct CDR3 sequences, roughly 92% seen once. This CDR3 has 11 residues. Trimming took off 2 bases at V and 2 bases at J, with 1 base between the two ends. The germline V gene encodes CDR1 ENHRY and CDR2 SYGVKD. The source of the sample is a study of CD8 T cells in Susac syndrome. The specimen sequenced was CD4+ T cells from PBMCs. This TCR was sampled from a human donor in good health. The chain uses TRBV10-3 and TRBJ2-7; no clear D gene. CDR3 residues: CAISETYEQYF. CDR3 in DNA: TGTGCCATCAGTGAGACCTACGAGCAGTACTTC.